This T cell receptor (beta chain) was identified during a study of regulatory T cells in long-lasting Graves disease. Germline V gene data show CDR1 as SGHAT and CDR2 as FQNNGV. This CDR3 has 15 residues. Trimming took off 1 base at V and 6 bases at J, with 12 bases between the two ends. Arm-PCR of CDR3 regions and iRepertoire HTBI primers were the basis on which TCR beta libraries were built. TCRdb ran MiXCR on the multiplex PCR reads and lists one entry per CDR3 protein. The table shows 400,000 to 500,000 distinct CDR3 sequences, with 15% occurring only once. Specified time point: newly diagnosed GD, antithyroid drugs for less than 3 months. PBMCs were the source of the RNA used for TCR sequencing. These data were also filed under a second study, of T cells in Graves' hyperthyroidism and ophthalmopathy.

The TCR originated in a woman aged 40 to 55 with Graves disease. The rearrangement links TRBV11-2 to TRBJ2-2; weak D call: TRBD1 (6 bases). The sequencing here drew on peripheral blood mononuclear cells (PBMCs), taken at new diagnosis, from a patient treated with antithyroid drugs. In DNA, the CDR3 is TGTGCCAGCAGCTTAGCACCCAGGGGAGCCGGGGAGCTGTTTTTT. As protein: CASSLAPRGAGELFF.